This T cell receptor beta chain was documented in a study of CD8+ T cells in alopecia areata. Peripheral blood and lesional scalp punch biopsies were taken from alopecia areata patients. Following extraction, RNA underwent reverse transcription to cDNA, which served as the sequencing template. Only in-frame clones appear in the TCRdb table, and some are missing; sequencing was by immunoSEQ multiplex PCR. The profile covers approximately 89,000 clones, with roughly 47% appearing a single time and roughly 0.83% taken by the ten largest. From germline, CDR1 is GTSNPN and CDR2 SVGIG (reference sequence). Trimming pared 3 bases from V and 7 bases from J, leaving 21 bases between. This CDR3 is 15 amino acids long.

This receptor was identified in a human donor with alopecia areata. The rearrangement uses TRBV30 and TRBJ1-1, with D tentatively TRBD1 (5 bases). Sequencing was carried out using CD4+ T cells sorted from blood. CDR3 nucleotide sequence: TGTGCCTGGAGCCCTACTGACCTGGGGGGAATTGAAGCTTTCTTT. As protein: CAWSPTDLGGIEAFF.